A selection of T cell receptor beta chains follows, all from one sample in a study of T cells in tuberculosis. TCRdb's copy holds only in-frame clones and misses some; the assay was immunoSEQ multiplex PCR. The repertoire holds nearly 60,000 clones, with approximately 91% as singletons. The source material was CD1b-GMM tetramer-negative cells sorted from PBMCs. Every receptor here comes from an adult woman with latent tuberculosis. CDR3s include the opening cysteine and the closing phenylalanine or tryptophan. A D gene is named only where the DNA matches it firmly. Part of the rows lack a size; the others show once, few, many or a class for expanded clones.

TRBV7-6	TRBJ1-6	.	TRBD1	TGTGCCAGCAGCTTAGGGACAGGGGATTCACCCCTCCACTTT	CASSLGTGDSPLHF
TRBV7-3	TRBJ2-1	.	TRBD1	TGTGCCAGCAGCCTGACAGGGGGATACAATGAGCAGTTCTTC	CASSLTGGYNEQFF
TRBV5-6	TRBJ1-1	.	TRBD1	TGTGCCAGCAGCTTGTTCTTGGACAGGGGCAGGAAGATGAACACTGAAGCTTTCTTT	CASSLFLDRGRKMNTEAFF
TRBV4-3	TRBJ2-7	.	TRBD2	TGCGCCAGCAGCCAGACTAGCGGGAGTGGCGAGCAGTACTTC	CASSQTSGSGEQYF
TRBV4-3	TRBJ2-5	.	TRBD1	TGCGCCAGCAGCCAAGATAGGGCAGGGGGTAGGAGCCAGTACTTC	CASSQDRAGGRSQYF
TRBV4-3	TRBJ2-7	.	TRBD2	TGCGCCAGCAGCCCAGGGACTAGCAAGGACTACGAGCAGTACTTC	CASSPGTSKDYEQYF
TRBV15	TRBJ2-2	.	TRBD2	TGTGCCACCAGCTTAGGGAGGGAAAGCGGGGAGCTGTTTTTT	CATSLGRESGELFF
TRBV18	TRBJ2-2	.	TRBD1	TGTGCCAGCTCACTGCGGGACAGGGGAAACACCGGGGAGCTGTTTTTT	CASSLRDRGNTGELFF
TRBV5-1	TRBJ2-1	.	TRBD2	TGCGCCAGCAGCTTGGGGGTGGCTAGCGGGGGATACAATGAGCAGTTCTTC	CASSLGVASGGYNEQFF
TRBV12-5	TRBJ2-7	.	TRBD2	TGTGCTACTAATAGCGGGGGTTCTTACGAGCAGTACTTC	CATNSGGSYEQYF
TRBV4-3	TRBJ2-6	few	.	TGCGCCAGCAGCCAAGATACAAGCTCTGGGGCCAACGTCCTGACTTTC	CASSQDTSSGANVLTF
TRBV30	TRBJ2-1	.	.	TGTGCCTGGAGTGTACTGCTCACCGGGAGTCTCTACAATGAGCAGTTCTTC	CAWSVLLTGSLYNEQFF
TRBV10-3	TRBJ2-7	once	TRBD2	TGTGCCATCAGACTAGCGGAGACGTACGAGCAGTACTTC	CAIRLAETYEQYF
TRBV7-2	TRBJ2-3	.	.	TGTGCCAGCAGCTTTCCGAGGGCAGATACGCAGTATTTT	CASSFPRADTQYF
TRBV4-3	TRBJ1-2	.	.	TGCGCCAGCAGCCAAGAGGGAGGCTCCAACTATGGCTACACCTTC	CASSQEGGSNYGYTF
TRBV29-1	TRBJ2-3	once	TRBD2	TGCAGCGTTGAAGATCTTGGAACTAGCGGCCTCCTAACGCAGTATTTT	CSVEDLGTSGLLTQYF
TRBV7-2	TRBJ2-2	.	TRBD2	TGTGCCAGCAGCTTAGAGGTGTCTAGCGGGAGGTCCGGGGAGCTGTTTTTT	CASSLEVSSGRSGELFF
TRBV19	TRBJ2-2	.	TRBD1	TGTGCCAGTAGTATAGGGACAGGGTTTGCCGGGGAGCTGTTTTTT	CASSIGTGFAGELFF
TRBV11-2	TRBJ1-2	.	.	TGTGCCAGCAGCTTAGGGTCGGGGGGGGATGGCTACACCTTC	CASSLGSGGDGYTF
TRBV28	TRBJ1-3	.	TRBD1	TGTGCCAGCAAGCCAGGGGGGACTCTAACCCCTGGAAACACCATATATTTT	CASKPGGTLTPGNTIYF
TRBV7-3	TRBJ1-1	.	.	TGTGCCAGCAGCCCAAGGGGGGGTAGGTACTCTGAAGCTTTCTTT	CASSPRGGRYSEAFF
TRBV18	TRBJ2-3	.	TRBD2	TGTGCCAGCTCACCGACCCTAGCGGGGACGAATACGCAGTATTTT	CASSPTLAGTNTQYF
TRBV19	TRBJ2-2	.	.	TGTGCCAGTAGTATAGGAGGGAACACCGGGGAGCTGTTTTTT	CASSIGGNTGELFF
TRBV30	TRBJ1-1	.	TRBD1	TGTGCCTGGAGTAGACAGGGCCACACTGAAGCTTTCTTT	CAWSRQGHTEAFF
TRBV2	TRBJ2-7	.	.	TGTGCCAGCAGGTCAGGGGATTCCTACGAGCAGTACTTC	CASRSGDSYEQYF